This T cell receptor beta chain was observed in a study of PD-1 blockade in classical Hodgkin lymphoma (dated by TCRdb to the early 2020s). Concerning the study at large: Nivolumab dosing was 3 mg/kg intravenously every 2 weeks, continuing until either disease progression or unacceptable toxicity. To define a peripheral blood immune signature of response to PD-1 blockade in classical Hodgkin lymphoma, the study combined TCR beta sequencing with CyTOF. Study-wide conclusions, independent of this receptor: A significant rise by C4D1 was seen in CD4+ but not CD8+ TCR diversity (p=0.0027 vs p=0.16), with the rise being most apparent in complete responders (p=0.02). Patients starting nivolumab less than 1 year after ASCT had lower diversity and were excluded from later analyses to avoid confounding by immune reconstitution. Baseline TCR diversity was reported to be lower in newly diagnosed patients than in healthy donors and to be lower still in relapsed/refractory patients. Among trial patients, those achieving complete response had baseline diversity similar to that of newly diagnosed patients, while diversity was significantly lower in partial responders and progressors. The study was limited to a single clinical trial cohort, and causes of repertoire differences, possibly disease activity or prior therapy, remained undefined.

The Qiagen DNeasy kit was used to extract genomic DNA both from unsorted PBMCs and from the negatively selected CD4+ and CD8+ fractions. Amplification of TCR beta CDR3 regions was done by immunoSEQ multiplex PCR with primers that anneal to V and J segments. A synthetic immune receptor repertoire was used to minimize amplification bias, and any remaining bias was removed computationally after sequencing. Processing in the source paper ran as follows. Custom Python scripts were used to quantify repertoire diversity as the Shannon entropy index. The unsorted, CD4+ and CD8+ repertoires were each analyzed separately, with the exception of combined analyses, where CD4+ and CD8+ sequences were merged in silico. Clonal expansion was defined as at least a 2-fold frequency increase after treatment relative to C1D1, with a pseudocount of 0.5 for undetected baseline clones. Clones with 0 or 1 copy at C1D1 were defined as singleton clones, while clones with 2 or more copies were defined as non-singleton clones. Clones expanded in unsorted samples were annotated as CD4+, CD8+ or unknown by matching protein sequences in sorted samples from the same patient. Wilcoxon tests were applied to paired samples to test diversity changes from C1D1 to C4D1. The clones in this table, taken by TCRdb from immuneACCESS, are in-frame only. Not every clone is retained; where verified, under half of the shortfall comes from an unresolved V gene, and the cause of the rest is unknown. V, J and clone size are those of that table, while D and trimming were read from the DNA. In this sample the table shows about 21,000 clones, 80% of which occur a single time. The ten largest make up roughly 6.6% of the sample.

The time point label here, explained by the study, means: cycle 4 day 1 (C4D1), after more than 5 weeks of nivolumab. All trial patients had relapsed after autologous stem cell transplantation, with cohorts A, B and C differing in prior brentuximab vedotin exposure. The trial cohort was composed of about 60 patients with relapsed/refractory classical Hodgkin lymphoma, for whom complete response, partial response or progressive disease was recorded as best overall response. In the multi-cohort phase II CheckMate 205 trial, trial patients received single-agent nivolumab. An independent review committee assessed best overall response using the 2007 International Working Group response criteria. PBMCs from the trial were collected at three points: immediately before nivolumab initiation (C1D1), and during therapy at cycle 2 day 1 and cycle 4 day 1. Peripheral blood was collected in 8 mL Vacutainer Cell Preparation Tubes, from which PBMCs were isolated by centrifugation and then cryopreserved.

With respect to this clone: The antigen it binds to is not known. No per-base quality is available; no much larger clone lies one base away. This CDR3 is also generated by other DNA sequences in the sample.

The specimen was peripheral blood mononuclear cells (PBMCs), collected before the fourth cycle of nivolumab. This TCR was sampled from a human donor with classical Hodgkin lymphoma.

The sequence in DNA is TGCGCCAGCAGCCCTTTGACTTGGACAGGGGGAGCAATTGAAGAAAAACTGTTTTTT. It specifies CASSPLTWTGGAIEEKLFF. The V gene is TRBV4-1 and the J gene is TRBJ1-4, with 10 bases matching TRBD1. As encoded in the germline V gene, CDR1 is MGHRA while CDR2 is YSYEKL. The CDR3 goes from the cysteine to the phenylalanine over 19 residues. Only the CDR3 region is kept as DNA, spanning 57 bases read in frame from base 1. The germline V end is reduced by 4 bases and the J end by 8 bases; junction bases left unmatched: 19.